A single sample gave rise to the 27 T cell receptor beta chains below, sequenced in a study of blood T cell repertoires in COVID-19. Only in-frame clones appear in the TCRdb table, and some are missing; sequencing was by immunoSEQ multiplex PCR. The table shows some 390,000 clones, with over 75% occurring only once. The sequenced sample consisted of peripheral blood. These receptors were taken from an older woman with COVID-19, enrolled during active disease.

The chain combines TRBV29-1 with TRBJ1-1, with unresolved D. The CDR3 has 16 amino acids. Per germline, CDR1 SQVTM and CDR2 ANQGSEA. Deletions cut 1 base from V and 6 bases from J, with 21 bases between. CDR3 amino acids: CSVEGPVGVRRAEAFF. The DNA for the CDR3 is TGCAGCGTTGAAGGCCCAGTTGGGGTAAGGCGGGCTGAAGCTTTCTTT.

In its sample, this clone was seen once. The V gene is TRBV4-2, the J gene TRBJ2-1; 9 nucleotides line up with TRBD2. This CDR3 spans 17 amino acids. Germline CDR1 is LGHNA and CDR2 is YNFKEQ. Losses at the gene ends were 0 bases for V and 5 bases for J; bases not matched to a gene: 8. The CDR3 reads CASSQERGGGANNEQFF. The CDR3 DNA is TGTGCCAGCAGCCAAGAGAGGGGCGGGGGGGCGAACAATGAGCAGTTCTTC.

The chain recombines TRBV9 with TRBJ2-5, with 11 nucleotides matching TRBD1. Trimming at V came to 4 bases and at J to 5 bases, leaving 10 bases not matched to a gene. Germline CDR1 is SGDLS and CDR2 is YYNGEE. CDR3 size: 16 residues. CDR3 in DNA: TGTGCCAGCAGCACCTCCGGACAGGGGGCGAGGGAGACCCAGTACTTC. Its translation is CASSTSGQGARETQYF.

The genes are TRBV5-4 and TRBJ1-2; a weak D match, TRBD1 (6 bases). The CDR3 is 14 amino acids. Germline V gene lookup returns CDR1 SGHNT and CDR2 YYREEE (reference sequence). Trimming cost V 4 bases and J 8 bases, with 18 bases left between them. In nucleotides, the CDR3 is TGTGCCAGCAGCAGAACAGGGATCCTTGGAGGCTACACCTTC. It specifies CASSRTGILGGYTF.

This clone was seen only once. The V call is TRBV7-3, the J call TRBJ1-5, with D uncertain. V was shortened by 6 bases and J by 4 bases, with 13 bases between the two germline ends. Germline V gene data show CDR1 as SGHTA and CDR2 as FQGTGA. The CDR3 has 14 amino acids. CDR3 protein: CASRNSGKNQPQHF. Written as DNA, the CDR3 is TGTGCCAGCAGAAACTCGGGGAAGAATCAGCCCCAGCATTTT.

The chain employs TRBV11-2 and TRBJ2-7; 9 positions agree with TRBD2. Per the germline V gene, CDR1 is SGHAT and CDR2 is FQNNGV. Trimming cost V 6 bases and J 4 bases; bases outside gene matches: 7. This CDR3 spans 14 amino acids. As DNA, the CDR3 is TGTGCCAGCAGGCGGGGGGGCGCATCGTACGAGCAGTACTTC. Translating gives CASRRGGASYEQYF.

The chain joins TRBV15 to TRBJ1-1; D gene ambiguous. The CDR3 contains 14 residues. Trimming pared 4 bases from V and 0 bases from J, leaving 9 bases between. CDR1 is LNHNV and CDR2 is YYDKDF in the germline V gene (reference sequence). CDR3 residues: CATSTGFLNTEAFF. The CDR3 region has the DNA TGTGCCACCAGCACCGGGTTTCTGAACACTGAAGCTTTCTTT.

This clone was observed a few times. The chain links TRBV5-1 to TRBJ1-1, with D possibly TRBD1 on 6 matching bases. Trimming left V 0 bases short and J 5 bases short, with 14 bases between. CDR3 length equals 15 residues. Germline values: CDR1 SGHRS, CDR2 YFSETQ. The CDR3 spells CASSLVTGSRTEAFF. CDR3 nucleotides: TGCGCCAGCAGCTTGGTAACAGGGAGTCGGACTGAAGCTTTCTTT.

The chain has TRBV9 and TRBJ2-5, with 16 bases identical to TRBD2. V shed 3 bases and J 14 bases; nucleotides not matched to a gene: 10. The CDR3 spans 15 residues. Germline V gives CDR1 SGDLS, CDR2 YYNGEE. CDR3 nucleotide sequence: TGTGCCAGCAGCGCCACCGGGACTAGCGGGGGGGCTCGTTACTTC. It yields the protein CASSATGTSGGARYF.

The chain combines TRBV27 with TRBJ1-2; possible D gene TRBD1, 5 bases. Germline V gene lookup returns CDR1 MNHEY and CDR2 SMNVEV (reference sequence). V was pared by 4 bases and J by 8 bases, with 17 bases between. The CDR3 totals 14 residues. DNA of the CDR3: TGTGCCAGCAGTTCCAGGGTAATACCGGGCGGCTACACCTTC. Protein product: CASSSRVIPGGYTF.

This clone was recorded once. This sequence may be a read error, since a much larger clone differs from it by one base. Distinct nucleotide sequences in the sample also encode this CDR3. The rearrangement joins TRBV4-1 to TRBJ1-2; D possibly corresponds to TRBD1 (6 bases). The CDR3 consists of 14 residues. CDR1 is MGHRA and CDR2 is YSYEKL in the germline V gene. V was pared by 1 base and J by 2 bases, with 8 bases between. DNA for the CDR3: TGCGCCAGCAGCCAAGCCGACAGGAACTATGGCTACACCTTC. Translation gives CASSQADRNYGYTF.

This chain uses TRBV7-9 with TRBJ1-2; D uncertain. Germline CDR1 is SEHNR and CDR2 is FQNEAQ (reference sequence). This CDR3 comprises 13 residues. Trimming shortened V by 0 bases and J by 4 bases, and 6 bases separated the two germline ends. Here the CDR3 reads CASSLATAYGYTF. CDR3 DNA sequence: TGTGCCAGCAGCTTAGCGACTGCCTATGGCTACACCTTC.

For the CDR3, the DNA is TGTGCCAGCAGTGAAGAAAACTTACGGAGGTCAAATGAGCAGTTCTTC. Translation gives CASSEENLRRSNEQFF. The chain joins TRBV2 to TRBJ2-1; perhaps TRBD2 as D (5 bases). Germline V lookup: CDR1 SNHLY, CDR2 FYNNEI. The CDR3 is 16 residues long. Trimming took 1 base from V and 7 from J, leaving 17 bases between them. Combining the CDR3 with reference TRBV2 and TRBJ2-1 gives the whole variable domain EPEVTQTPSHQVTQMGQEVILRCVPISNHLYFYWYRQILGQKVEFLVSFYNNEISEKSEIFDDQFSVERPDGSNFTLKIRSTKLEDSAMYFCASSEENLRRSNEQFFGPGTRLTVL.

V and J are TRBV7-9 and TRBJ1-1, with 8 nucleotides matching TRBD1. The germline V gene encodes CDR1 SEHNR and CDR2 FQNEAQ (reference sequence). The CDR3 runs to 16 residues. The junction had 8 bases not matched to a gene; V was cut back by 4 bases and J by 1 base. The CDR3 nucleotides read TGTGCCAGCAGCTCCGGACAGGGTACGGCGAACACTGAAGCTTTCTTT. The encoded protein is CASSSGQGTANTEAFF.

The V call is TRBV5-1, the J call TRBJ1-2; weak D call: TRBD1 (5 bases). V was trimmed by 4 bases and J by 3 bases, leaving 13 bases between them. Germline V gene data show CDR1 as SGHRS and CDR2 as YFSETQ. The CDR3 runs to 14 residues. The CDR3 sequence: CASSTSGLDYGYTF. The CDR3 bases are TGCGCCAGCAGCACCTCAGGGCTGGACTATGGCTACACCTTC.

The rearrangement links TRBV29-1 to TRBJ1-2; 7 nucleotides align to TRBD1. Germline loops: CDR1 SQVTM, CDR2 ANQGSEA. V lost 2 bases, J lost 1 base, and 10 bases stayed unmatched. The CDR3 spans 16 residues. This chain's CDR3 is CSVELFDRAYNYGYTF. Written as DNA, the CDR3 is TGCAGCGTTGAACTTTTTGACAGGGCTTATAACTATGGCTACACCTTC.

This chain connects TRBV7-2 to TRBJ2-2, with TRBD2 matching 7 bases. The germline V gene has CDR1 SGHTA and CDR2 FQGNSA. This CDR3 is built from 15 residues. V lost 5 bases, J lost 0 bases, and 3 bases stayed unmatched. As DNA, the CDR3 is TGTGCCAGCAGCCCAGCGGGGCCGAACACCGGGGAGCTGTTTTTT. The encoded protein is CASSPAGPNTGELFF.

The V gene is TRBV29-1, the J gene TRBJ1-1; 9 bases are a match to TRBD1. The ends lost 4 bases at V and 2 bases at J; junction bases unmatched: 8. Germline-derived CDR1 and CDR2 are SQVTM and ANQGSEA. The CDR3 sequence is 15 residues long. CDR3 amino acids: CSVGGGDRANTEAFF. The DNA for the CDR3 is TGCAGCGTTGGGGGAGGGGACAGGGCCAACACTGAAGCTTTCTTT.

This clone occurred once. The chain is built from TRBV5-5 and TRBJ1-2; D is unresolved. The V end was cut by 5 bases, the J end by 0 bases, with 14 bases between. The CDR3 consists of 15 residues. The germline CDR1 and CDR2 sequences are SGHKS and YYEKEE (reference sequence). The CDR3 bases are TGTGCCAGCAGTCAAGTAGTGGCGGCTAACTATGGCTACACCTTC. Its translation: CASSQVVAANYGYTF.

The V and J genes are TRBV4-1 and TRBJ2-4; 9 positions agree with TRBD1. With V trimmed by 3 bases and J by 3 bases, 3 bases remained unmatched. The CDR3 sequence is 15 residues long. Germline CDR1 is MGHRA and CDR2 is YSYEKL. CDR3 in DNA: TGCGCCAGCAGCCAGGGACAGGGAGTCAAAAACATTCAGTACTTC. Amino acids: CASSQGQGVKNIQYF.

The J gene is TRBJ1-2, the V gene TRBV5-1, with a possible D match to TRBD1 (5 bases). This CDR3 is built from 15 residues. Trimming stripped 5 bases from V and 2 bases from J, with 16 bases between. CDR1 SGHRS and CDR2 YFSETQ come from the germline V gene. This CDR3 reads CASSAWGLGNYGYTF. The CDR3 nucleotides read TGCGCCAGCAGTGCTTGGGGACTAGGGAACTATGGCTACACCTTC.

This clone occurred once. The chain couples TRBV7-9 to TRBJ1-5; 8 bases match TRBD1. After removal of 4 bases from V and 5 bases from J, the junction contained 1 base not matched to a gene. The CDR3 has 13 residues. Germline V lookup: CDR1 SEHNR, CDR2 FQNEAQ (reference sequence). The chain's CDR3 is CASSSTGDQPQHF. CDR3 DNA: TGTGCCAGCAGCTCGACAGGGGATCAGCCCCAGCATTTT.

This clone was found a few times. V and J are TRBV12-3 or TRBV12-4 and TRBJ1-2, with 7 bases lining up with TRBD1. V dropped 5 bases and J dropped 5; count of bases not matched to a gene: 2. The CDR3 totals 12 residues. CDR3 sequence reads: CASSPGQYGYTF. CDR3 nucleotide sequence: TGTGCCAGCAGTCCGGGACAGTATGGCTACACCTTC.

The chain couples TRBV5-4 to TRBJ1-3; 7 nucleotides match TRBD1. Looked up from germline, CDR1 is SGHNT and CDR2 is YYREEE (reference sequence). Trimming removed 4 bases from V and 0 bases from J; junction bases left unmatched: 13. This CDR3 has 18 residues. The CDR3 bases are TGTGCCAGCAGCCGCCGGTCGACAGGGTCCTCCTCTGGAAACACCATATATTTT. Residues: CASSRRSTGSSSGNTIYF.

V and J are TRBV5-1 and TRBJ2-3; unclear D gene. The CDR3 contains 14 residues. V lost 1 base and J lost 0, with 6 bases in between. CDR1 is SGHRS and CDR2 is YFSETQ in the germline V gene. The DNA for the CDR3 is TGCGCCAGCAGCTTGTCTTCTAGCACAGATACGCAGTATTTT. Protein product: CASSLSSSTDTQYF.

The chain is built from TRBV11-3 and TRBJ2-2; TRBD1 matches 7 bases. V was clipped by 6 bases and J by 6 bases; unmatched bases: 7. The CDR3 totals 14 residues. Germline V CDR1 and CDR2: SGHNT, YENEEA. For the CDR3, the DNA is TGTGCCAGCAGACTAACAGGGGTAGCCGGGGAGCTGTTTTTT. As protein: CASRLTGVAGELFF.

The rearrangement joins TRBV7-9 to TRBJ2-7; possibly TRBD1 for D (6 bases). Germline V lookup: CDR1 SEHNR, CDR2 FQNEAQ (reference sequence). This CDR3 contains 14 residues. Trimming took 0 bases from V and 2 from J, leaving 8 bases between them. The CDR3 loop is CASSLAGATYEQYF. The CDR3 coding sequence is TGTGCCAGCAGCTTAGCGGGGGCCACCTACGAGCAGTACTTC.